Below are 19 T cell receptor beta chains sequenced from a single sample in a study of response to subunit inactivated influenza vaccine. TCRdb re-analysed the RT-PCR reads in MiXCR, keeping a single row per CDR3 protein. The data show about 570,000 distinct CDR3 sequences, with roughly 12% seen just once and roughly 10% held by the top ten. This sample comprised PBMCs from blood, obtained on the day of vaccination. These receptors all stem from a man between 45 and 60 years old who received an inactivated influenza vaccine.

The chain carries TRBV12-3 or TRBV12-4 and TRBJ2-5, with TRBD1 as a possible D gene (5 bases). The CDR3 is made up of 13 amino acids. V shed 5 bases and J shed 5 bases, with 12 bases lying between them. In DNA, the CDR3 is TGTGCCAGCAGTACCGGACAAAGGGAGACCCAGTACTTC. Encoded protein: CASSTGQRETQYF.

This chain connects TRBV7-2 to TRBJ2-7; a possible D gene is TRBD1 (5 bases). CDR3 length: 15 amino acids. Germline V CDR1 and CDR2: SGHTA, FQGNSA. Trimming pared 5 bases from V and 0 bases from J, leaving 14 bases between. In DNA, the CDR3 is TGTGCCAGCAGCCTGGGGCTAGTAGACTCCTACGAGCAGTACTTC. Translated: CASSLGLVDSYEQYF.

The V gene is TRBV9, the J gene TRBJ2-7; D unresolved. There are 13 residues in the CDR3. Between the trimmed V and J ends, which lost 4 bases and 1 base, there was a span of 9 bases. Germline CDR1 is SGDLS and CDR2 is YYNGEE. The CDR3, as DNA: TGTGCCAGCAGCCCCGCTGCGTCCTACGAGCAGTACTTC. Protein product: CASSPAASYEQYF.

This clonotype was detected ten times or more. This chain connects TRBV4-1 to TRBJ1-5, with a possible D match to TRBD1 (5 bases). Trimming took 4 bases from V and 3 from J, leaving 10 bases between them. Germline CDR1 MGHRA, CDR2 YSYEKL. The CDR3 is 14 residues long. The CDR3 bases are TGCGCCAGCAGCCGAGGGGTAAACAATCAGCCCCAGCATTTT. Translated: CASSRGVNNQPQHF.

This clonotype was detected only a few times. For the CDR3, the DNA is TGTGCCAGCAGCCAAAATAGCGGGGCCTCCTACAATGAGCAGTTCTTC. This codes for CASSQNSGASYNEQFF. The chain joins TRBV7-8 to TRBJ2-1; 8 bases are shared with TRBD2. The CDR3 contains 16 residues. V lost 5 bases and J lost 0; bases outside the gene matches: 6. Germline lookup yields CDR1 SGHVS and CDR2 FQNEAQ.

The chain has TRBV6-1 and TRBJ2-7; D possibly corresponds to TRBD1 (5 bases). The CDR3 is 13 amino acids. Trimming shortened V by 6 bases and J by 2 bases, and 11 bases separated the two germline ends. Per the germline V gene, CDR1 is MNHNS and CDR2 is SASEGT. CDR3 sequence: CASREDTPYEQYF. The CDR3 nucleotides are TGTGCCAGCAGAGAGGACACTCCCTACGAGCAGTACTTC.

This chain uses TRBV20-1 with TRBJ2-7, with 7 bases matching TRBD2. Germline lookup yields CDR1 DFQATT and CDR2 SNEGSKA (reference sequence). The CDR3 length is 13 residues. Trimming at V came to 7 bases and at J to 1 base, leaving 7 bases not matched to a gene. The CDR3 sequence is CSGTRGGSYEQYF. DNA of the CDR3: TGCAGTGGTACTCGCGGGGGATCCTACGAGCAGTACTTC.

The chain employs TRBV12-3 or TRBV12-4 and TRBJ2-7; 7 bases are shared with TRBD2. V was pared by 1 base and J by 2 bases, with 5 bases of the junction left unmatched. This CDR3 spans 15 amino acids. The CDR3 DNA sequence: TGTGCCAGCAGTTTAGGAACTAGCGCTACCTACGAGCAGTACTTC. Translating gives CASSLGTSATYEQYF.

The table lists this clonotype with a few counts. The chain uses TRBV7-3 and TRBJ2-5; TRBD2 might be the D (6 bases). V was shortened by 1 base and J by 4 bases, with 13 bases between the two germline ends. The CDR3 is 15 residues long. CDR1 and CDR2 (germline): SGHTA, FQGTGA. The CDR3: CASSLKGLQSETQYF. The CDR3 region has the DNA TGTGCCAGCAGCTTAAAGGGACTGCAATCAGAGACCCAGTACTTC. Full variable domain (remainder filled in from reference TRBV7-3 and TRBJ2-5): GAGVSQTPSNKVTEKGKYVELRCDPISGHTALYWYRQSLGQGPEFLIYFQGTGAADDSGLPNDRFFAVRPEGSVSTLKIQRTERGDSAVYLCASSLKGLQSETQYFGPGTRLLVL.

The chain combines TRBV15 with TRBJ1-5; D is ambiguous. Trimming shortened V by 5 bases and J by 5 bases, and 10 bases separated the two germline ends. Germline-derived CDR1 and CDR2 are LNHNV and YYDKDF (reference sequence). This CDR3 has 13 amino acids. The CDR3 spells CATSPGFYQPQHF. CDR3 coding DNA: TGTGCCACCAGCCCCGGTTTCTATCAGCCCCAGCATTTT. Together with reference TRBV15 and TRBJ1-5, the CDR3 gives the full variable domain: DAMVIQNPRYQVTQFGKPVTLSCSQTLNHNVMYWYQQKSSQAPKLLFHYYDKDFNNEADTPDNFQSRRPNTSFCFLDIRSPGLGDTAMYLCATSPGFYQPQHFGDGTRLSIL.

This chain connects TRBV12-3 or TRBV12-4 to TRBJ1-1, with D perhaps TRBD1 (5 bases). This CDR3 is built from 12 residues. V was pared by 7 bases and J by 7 bases, with 13 bases between. CDR3 in amino acids: CASNQGAFEAFF. In DNA form, the CDR3 reads TGTGCCAGCAACCAAGGGGCTTTTGAAGCTTTCTTT.

This clonotype was counted at least ten times. The junction shows a germline mismatch at one end, possibly a read error. The chain couples TRBV7-2 to TRBJ2-1; the D is unclear. This CDR3 has 14 residues. Germline loops: CDR1 SGHTA, CDR2 FQGNSA. DNA for the CDR3: TGTGCTAGCAGCCCCCTCGGCTCCTACAATGAGCAGTTCTTC. Translated, it gives CASSPLGSYNEQFF.

This chain connects TRBV20-1 to TRBJ2-2, with 10 bases that match TRBD2. The V segment lost 7 bases and the J segment 4 bases; nucleotides outside the gene matches: 9. This CDR3 spans 15 amino acids. Germline loops: CDR1 DFQATT, CDR2 SNEGSKA (reference sequence). The CDR3 DNA reads as TGCAGTGGGAGAAGCGGGAGGGGGAGCACCGGGGAGCTGTTTTTT. It encodes CSGRSGRGSTGELFF.

CDR3 sequence (DNA): TGCAGTGCTAGAGATTGGACCCAACTTGCAACTAATGAAAAACTGTTTTTT. Translated, it gives CSARDWTQLATNEKLFF. The chain employs TRBV20-1 and TRBJ1-4; D gene uncertain. This CDR3 region has 17 residues. Per germline, CDR1 DFQATT and CDR2 SNEGSKA (reference sequence). Trimming cost V 0 bases and J 0 bases, with 14 bases left between them.

This clonotype was counted at least ten times. The J gene is TRBJ2-7, the V gene TRBV12-3 or TRBV12-4; no definite D call. The CDR3 length is 14 residues. Trimming cost V 6 bases and J 2 bases, with 14 bases left between them. CDR3 coding DNA: TGTGCCAGCAGACCCCCGTCCCCGCCCTACGAGCAGTACTTC. Translating gives CASRPPSPPYEQYF.

A few counts support this clonotype. The genes are TRBV7-2 and TRBJ1-1; a weak D match, TRBD1 (5 bases). Deletions cut 8 bases from V and 4 bases from J, with 17 bases between. Germline assignment: CDR1 SGHTA and CDR2 FQGNSA. CDR3 length equals 14 residues. CDR3 loop: CASGTLQVSTEAFF. The CDR3 DNA is TGTGCCAGCGGAACTTTACAGGTATCCACTGAAGCTTTCTTT.

The V call is TRBV27, the J call TRBJ2-2; TRBD2 matches at 10 bases. Germline loops: CDR1 MNHEY, CDR2 SMNVEV (reference sequence). The length of the CDR3 is 16 residues. V dropped 3 bases and J dropped 6; count of bases not matched to a gene: 7. The CDR3, as DNA: TGTGCCAGCAGTTTGCCTAGCGGGAGCGGCCCCGGGGAGCTGTTTTTT. Encoded protein: CASSLPSGSGPGELFF.

This clonotype showed up many times. V usage is TRBV6-5 and J usage is TRBJ1-5; weak D call: TRBD1 (5 bases). The CDR3 has 18 amino acids. CDR1 and CDR2 (germline): MNHEY, SVGAGI. The V end lost 0 bases, the J end lost 0 bases, and 15 bases lay between the germline ends. This chain's CDR3 is CASSYSRPDITSNQPQHF. DNA of the CDR3: TGTGCCAGCAGTTACTCACGCCCGGACATAACTAGCAATCAGCCCCAGCATTTT.

Ten or more counts support this clonotype. CDR3 loop: CASSSPTHSSYNSPLHF. CDR3 DNA: TGTGCCAGCAGTTCCCCGACCCATAGCTCCTATAATTCACCCCTCCACTTT. The chain links TRBV12-3 or TRBV12-4 to TRBJ1-6, with D unresolved. Deletions cut 4 bases from V and 0 bases from J, with 13 bases between. This CDR3 contains 17 residues.